The 21 T cell receptor beta chains below all came from one sample that was sequenced in a study of siplizumab effects on memory and regulatory T cells. Antigens for these TCRs are unknown. Coculturing was carried out on the mixed lymphocyte reaction cells. It lasted six to seven days and was done at 37°C. The protocol was immunoSEQ multiplex PCR, while the TCRdb copy is restricted to in-frame clones and leaves out a portion. The data hold about 6,600 clones, with about a third observed a single time. Sequenced material: CFSE-low (dividing) CD8+ T cells sorted from an allogeneic mixed lymphocyte reaction. Every receptor here comes from a human donor in good health; the cells came from an allogeneic mixed lymphocyte reaction.

This clone was picked up a small number of times. The rearrangement uses TRBV9 and TRBJ2-5; 11 nucleotides line up with TRBD2. The CDR3 is made up of 15 amino acids. Germline V gene lookup returns CDR1 SGDLS and CDR2 YYNGEE. Trimming removed 3 bases from V and 5 bases from J; junction bases left unmatched: 6. The CDR3 region is CASSAQTSGIETQYF. CDR3 DNA: TGTGCCAGCAGCGCCCAGACTAGCGGGATTGAGACCCAGTACTTC.

This clone was observed a few times. The chain combines TRBV7-6 with TRBJ1-1; TRBD1 might be the D (6 bases). Germline values: CDR1 SGHVS, CDR2 FNYEAQ. The length of the CDR3 is 13 residues. The V end lost 2 bases, the J end lost 5 bases, and 9 bases lay between the germline ends. The DNA for the CDR3 is TGTGCCAGCAGCTTAAGGGGGGGGACTGAAGCTTTCTTT. Translated: CASSLRGGTEAFF.

By share, this clone counts as medium-sized. The chain carries TRBV11-3 and TRBJ2-2, with TRBD1 matching over 9 bases. J was trimmed by 7 bases and V by 5 bases; bases with no gene match: 14. Germline lookup yields CDR1 SGHNT and CDR2 YENEEA. CDR3 size: 17 residues. CDR3 sequence (DNA): TGTGCCAGCAGCACCTACACGCCACAGGGGGCAGTCGGGGAGCTGTTTTTT. Its protein is CASSTYTPQGAVGELFF.

In this sample, this clone turned up a few times. The V call is TRBV4-2, the J call TRBJ2-7; D unclear. With 0 bases removed from V and 4 bases from J, the gap between germline ends came to 13 bases. The germline V gene has CDR1 LGHNA and CDR2 YNFKEQ. This CDR3 spans 15 amino acids. The CDR3 reads CASSQDRARRYEQYF. The DNA for the CDR3 is TGTGCCAGCAGCCAAGATAGGGCCAGACGATACGAGCAGTACTTC.

This chain links TRBV5-4 with TRBJ2-1, with D possibly TRBD2 on 5 matching bases. The CDR3 length is 15 residues. The V end was cut by 0 bases, the J end by 4 bases, with 11 bases between. CDR1 is SGHNT and CDR2 is YYREEE in the germline V gene (reference sequence). In DNA, the CDR3 is TGTGCCAGCAGCTTGGAAGACGTAGCGTACAATGAGCAGTTCTTC. Its translation is CASSLEDVAYNEQFF. Filled out from reference TRBV5-4 and TRBJ2-1, the complete variable domain reads ETGVTQSPTHLIKTRGQQVTLRCSSQSGHNTVSWYQQALGQGPQFIFQYYREEENGRGNFPPRFSGLQFPNYSSELNVNALELDDSALYLCASSLEDVAYNEQFFGPGTRLTVL.

The genes are TRBV9 and TRBJ2-7; TRBD2 matches 7 bases. CDR1 SGDLS and CDR2 YYNGEE come from the germline V gene. V trimming: 0 bases; J trimming: 0 bases; junction bases outside the gene matches: 3. The length of the CDR3 is 15 residues. The CDR3 spells CASSVESGASYEQYF. The CDR3 DNA reads TGTGCCAGCAGCGTAGAGAGCGGGGCCTCCTACGAGCAGTACTTC.

The chain combines TRBV28 with TRBJ2-7; TRBD2 matches at 8 bases. Germline CDR1 and CDR2: MDHEN and SYDVKM. V lost 6 bases and J lost 4; bases outside the gene matches: 11. This CDR3 has 15 amino acids. CDR3 DNA: TGTGCCAGCAGCCTACCGGGACTAGGGGTGTACGAGCAGTACTTC. It yields the protein CASSLPGLGVYEQYF.

The rearrangement links TRBV28 to TRBJ1-5; D is undetermined. This CDR3 is 22 amino acids long. Trimming cost V 5 bases and J 3 bases, with 35 bases left between them. Looked up from germline, CDR1 is MDHEN and CDR2 is SYDVKM. The CDR3 here is CASSDPPLKPPQGGIVNQPQHF. In nucleotides, the CDR3 is TGTGCCAGCAGTGATCCTCCGTTAAAACCGCCCCAAGGAGGTATAGTCAATCAGCCCCAGCATTTT.

This clone was picked up a small number of times. This chain joins TRBV11-3 and TRBJ2-3, with 9 bases that match TRBD1. This CDR3 contains 14 residues. V shed 5 bases and J 5 bases; nucleotides not matched to a gene: 5. The germline CDR1 and CDR2 sequences are SGHNT and YENEEA. In nucleotides, the CDR3 is TGTGCCAGCAGCCTTGGGACAGGGAAAGATACGCAGTATTTT. Translating it yields CASSLGTGKDTQYF.

The chain recombines TRBV9 with TRBJ2-7; maybe TRBD1 (6 bases). Germline V gene data show CDR1 as SGDLS and CDR2 as YYNGEE. Trimming took off 0 bases at V and 1 base at J, with 8 bases between the two ends. This CDR3 contains 14 residues. The DNA for the CDR3 is TGTGCCAGCAGCGTAGGCGGACAGTCCTACGAGCAGTACTTC. Translation: CASSVGGQSYEQYF. Complete variable domain (other parts from reference TRBV9 and TRBJ2-7): DSGVTQTPKHLITATGQRVTLRCSPRSGDLSVYWYQQSLDQGLQFLIQYYNGEERAKGNILERFSAQQFPDLHSELNLSSLELGDSALYFCASSVGGQSYEQYFGPGTRLTVT.

Only a few counts were recorded for this clone. The V gene is TRBV19, the J gene TRBJ2-7; D gene ambiguous. The germline V gene has CDR1 LNHDA and CDR2 SQIVND (reference sequence). V gave up 5 bases and J gave up 3 bases, with 17 bases separating them. The CDR3 consists of 15 residues. Written as DNA, the CDR3 is TGTGCCAGTAGTGCCGGTAGTGGAGAGTTCTACGAGCAGTACTTC. Its protein is CASSAGSGEFYEQYF. Drawing the rest from reference TRBV19 and TRBJ2-7, the complete variable domain is DGGITQSPKYLFRKEGQNVTLSCEQNLNHDAMYWYRQDPGQGLRLIYYSQIVNDFQKGDIAEGYSVSREKKESFPLTVTSAQKNPTAFYLCASSAGSGEFYEQYFGPGTRLTVT.

The sample holds a few counts of this clone. The rearrangement links TRBV2 to TRBJ2-3; 7 bases match TRBD1. The CDR3 extends over 17 amino acids. Germline V gene lookup returns CDR1 SNHLY and CDR2 FYNNEI. Trimming took 6 bases from V and 8 from J; bases not matched to a gene: 20. The chain's CDR3 is CASRDVLGQTPTGTQYF. Here the CDR3 DNA reads TGTGCCAGCAGAGACGTATTGGGACAGACGCCCACGGGTACGCAGTATTTT.

This clone appeared a few times. The chain has TRBV7-6 and TRBJ1-4; D not resolved. The CDR3 totals 14 residues. Trimming removed 5 bases at V and 7 bases at J, with 14 bases between. Germline V gene sequence: CDR1 SGHVS, CDR2 FNYEAQ. The CDR3 here is CASSPDGGGEKLFF. The CDR3 DNA reads as TGTGCCAGCAGCCCAGACGGCGGTGGTGAAAAACTGTTTTTT.

This clone has only a few counts. The chain links TRBV27 to TRBJ1-2; D is perhaps TRBD1 (5 bases). Germline loops: CDR1 MNHEY, CDR2 SMNVEV (reference sequence). The ends were cut back, 7 bases at V and 2 bases at J, with 17 bases in the middle. The CDR3 extends over 15 amino acids. CDR3 residues: CASKDLDSENYGYTF. The CDR3 bases are TGTGCCAGCAAAGATCTTGACAGCGAAAACTATGGCTACACCTTC.

V is TRBV9 and J is TRBJ2-3; 7 bases are shared with TRBD1. Germline CDR1 and CDR2: SGDLS and YYNGEE. V shed 3 bases, J shed 0 bases, and the junction held 7 bases outside the gene matches. The CDR3 sequence is 16 residues long. Here the CDR3 reads CASSGGTVFSTDTQYF. CDR3 nucleotides: TGTGCCAGCAGCGGTGGGACAGTTTTTAGCACAGATACGCAGTATTTT.

V usage is TRBV4-1 and J usage is TRBJ1-6; D remains unclear. Germline loops: CDR1 MGHRA, CDR2 YSYEKL. Trimming removed 3 bases from V and 8 bases from J, with 8 bases in between. This CDR3 contains 13 residues. The CDR3 nucleotides read TGCGCCAGCAGCCAGTCTGTCTATTCACCCCTCCACTTT. Protein: CASSQSVYSPLHF.

The CDR3 region is CASSSDLRGNQPQHF. The CDR3 nucleotides read TGTGCCAGCAGTTCGGACCTACGAGGCAATCAGCCCCAGCATTTT. This chain joins TRBV28 and TRBJ1-5; the D is unclear. This CDR3 has 15 amino acids. The germline V gene has CDR1 MDHEN and CDR2 SYDVKM. Trimming took 4 bases from V and 2 from J, leaving 12 bases between them.

The chain employs TRBV5-1 and TRBJ2-1; D gene ambiguous. This CDR3 comprises 14 residues. Germline-derived CDR1 and CDR2 are SGHRS and YFSETQ. V was cut by 6 bases and J by 0 bases, with 10 bases left in between. CDR3 bases: TGCGCCAGCATGCGCGGAGACTCCTACAATGAGCAGTTCTTC. This codes for CASMRGDSYNEQFF.

In this sample, this clone is medium-sized (0.01 to 0.1%). The chain has TRBV6-8 and TRBJ2-5, with 10 bases fitting TRBD1. The CDR3 extends over 14 amino acids. Germline loops: CDR1 MNHGY, CDR2 SAAAGT. The V segment lost 6 bases and the J segment 3 bases; nucleotides outside the gene matches: 4. In DNA form, the CDR3 reads TGTGCCAGCAGGGCCGGGACAGGGGAAGAGACCCAGTACTTC. This translates into CASRAGTGEETQYF.

The chain links TRBV7-9 to TRBJ2-7, with D possibly being TRBD2 (5 bases). Germline V gene lookup returns CDR1 SEHNR and CDR2 FQNEAQ (reference sequence). This CDR3 is 13 amino acids long. CDR3 in amino acids: CASRGGISYEQYF. The CDR3 DNA sequence: TGTGCTTCACGGGGTGGGATCTCCTACGAGCAGTACTTC. Full variable domain (rest looked up from reference TRBV7-9 and TRBJ2-7): DTGVSQNPRHKITKRGQNVTFRCDPISEHNRLYWYRQTLGQGPEFLTYFQNEAQLEKSRLLSDRFSAERPKGSFSTLEIQRTEQGDSAMYLCASRGGISYEQYFGPGTRLTVT.

This chain connects TRBV6-9 to TRBJ2-1; D not resolved. V was clipped by 3 bases and J by 5 bases, with 14 bases between them. This CDR3 is built from 15 residues. The germline CDR1 and CDR2 sequences are MNHGY and SVAAGI. For the CDR3, the DNA is TGTGCCAGCAGTTACTCCTATCCTGGGGACAATGAGCAGTTCTTC. This encodes CASSYSYPGDNEQFF.